One and the same sample provided the 20 T cell receptor beta chains below, sequenced in a study of cytomegalovirus exposure and HLA in healthy donors. The PCR had 60 Vbeta and 13 Jbeta primers. Only in-frame clones appear in the TCRdb table, and some are missing; sequencing was by immunoSEQ multiplex PCR. The sample has about 160,000 clones; about three fifths are singletons. Sequenced input: PBMCs. The receptor source for this set is a woman aged 55-70 years in good health and CMV-seropositive.

The chain joins TRBV28 to TRBJ2-4; TRBD2 aligns across 12 bases. The V segment lost 3 bases and the J segment 6 bases; nucleotides outside the gene matches: 9. This CDR3 comprises 17 residues. CDR1 and CDR2 (germline): MDHEN, SYDVKM. For the CDR3, the DNA is TGTGCCAGCAGTTTGGCTAGCGGGAGGGGTATGAGAAACATTCAGTACTTC. Translated: CASSLASGRGMRNIQYF.

This chain uses TRBV10-3 with TRBJ2-1, with 8 bases lining up with TRBD2. The CDR3 contains 14 residues. Germline CDR1 and CDR2: ENHRY and SYGVKD. With 4 bases clipped from V and 8 bases from J, the junction kept 7 bases outside the gene matches. The CDR3 region has the DNA TGTGCCATCAGTGCAGGACTAGCTGCAGATGAGCAGTTCTTC. Encoded protein: CAISAGLAADEQFF.

CDR3 sequence reads: CAMKGAFIRDTQYF. The CDR3 DNA sequence: TGTGCCATGAAGGGGGCTTTCATTCGAGATACGCAGTATTTT. V is TRBV28 and J is TRBJ2-3; 7 bases are shared with TRBD1. Germline CDR1 reads MDHEN; CDR2 reads SYDVKM. Trimming cost V 10 bases and J 5 bases; bases outside gene matches: 12. The CDR3 loop spans 14 amino acids.

This chain uses TRBV5-6 with TRBJ2-3; tentatively, D is TRBD1 (6 bases). Germline values: CDR1 SGHDT, CDR2 YYEEEE. The CDR3 spans 18 residues. Trimming left V 4 bases short and J 2 bases short, with 23 bases between. The CDR3 nucleotides are TGTGCCAGCAGCACATACTGGATGTTGGACAGAACCACAGATACGCAGTATTTT. This translates into CASSTYWMLDRTTDTQYF.

V is TRBV4-3 and J is TRBJ2-3; D is uncertain. The CDR3 runs to 15 residues. The germline gives CDR1 LGHNA, CDR2 YSLEER. Trimming cost V 3 bases and J 2 bases, with 12 bases left between them. CDR3 sequence (DNA): TGCGCCAGCAGCCAGAAGAGGCTGAACACAGATACGCAGTATTTT. It is translated as CASSQKRLNTDTQYF.

This sequence joins TRBV11-2 and TRBJ2-7; D is possibly TRBD2 (5 bases). The V gene lost 4 bases and the J gene lost 2 bases, with 15 bases spanning the gap. Germline V gene data show CDR1 as SGHAT and CDR2 as FQNNGV. There are 15 residues in the CDR3. The CDR3 sequence: CASSSPGDWTYEQYF. The CDR3 DNA is TGTGCCAGCAGCTCCCCCGGGGATTGGACCTACGAGCAGTACTTC.

This clone has just a few counts. The chain has TRBV4-1 and TRBJ2-4, with TRBD1 identical over 7 bases. Germline V lookup: CDR1 MGHRA, CDR2 YSYEKL. V was pared by 8 bases and J by 9 bases, with 13 bases of the junction left unmatched. The CDR3 runs 14 residues. CDR3 protein: CASRPPGQSSIQYF. CDR3 DNA sequence: TGCGCCAGCCGCCCTCCGGGACAGTCGAGCATTCAGTACTTC.

The chain recombines TRBV12-2 with TRBJ1-2. TRBV12-2 constitutes a pseudogene. This CDR3 spans 14 amino acids. DNA for the CDR3: TGTGCAAGTCGCTTAGTGGGGGGGAGGTATGGCTACACCTTC. Translating it yields CASRLVGGRYGYTF.

Concerning this clone itself: One end of the junction fails to match germline, which may point to a read error. The V and J genes are TRBV6-5 and TRBJ2-5; D is possibly TRBD2 (5 bases). The CDR3 contains 14 residues. Looked up from germline, CDR1 is MNHEY and CDR2 is SVGAGI. CDR3 loop: CASSHPLHGEIQYF. Written as DNA, the CDR3 is TGTGCCAGCAGCCACCCCCTCCACGGGGAGATCCAGTACTTC.

The chain is built from TRBV30 and TRBJ1-3; possibly TRBD1 for D (6 bases). With 6 bases removed from V and 3 bases from J, the gap between germline ends came to 12 bases. The germline CDR1 and CDR2 sequences are GTSNPN and SVGIG (reference sequence). The CDR3 contains 13 residues. The DNA of the CDR3 is TGTGCCTGCATAACAGGGAATGGAAACACCATATATTTT. Translation gives CACITGNGNTIYF.

Worth noting for this clone: Additional DNA sequences in this sample encode the identical CDR3. This chain uses TRBV2 with TRBJ1-5; tentatively, D is TRBD1 (5 bases). Trimming took off 3 bases at V and 7 bases at J, with 10 bases between the two ends. CDR1 and CDR2 (germline): SNHLY, FYNNEI. The CDR3 loop spans 13 amino acids. The CDR3 region is CASSDPRGQPQHF. The DNA of the CDR3 is TGTGCCAGCAGTGACCCGCGGGGGCAGCCCCAGCATTTT.

The rearrangement links TRBV7-6 to TRBJ1-3, with D uncertain. The length of the CDR3 is 16 residues. CDR1 is SGHVS and CDR2 is FNYEAQ in the germline V gene. Deletions cut 1 base from V and 0 bases from J, with 10 bases between. CDR3: CASSLGQASSGNTIYF. CDR3 bases: TGTGCCAGCAGCTTAGGGCAGGCCTCCTCTGGAAACACCATATATTTT.

As concerns this clone: One junction end disagrees with the germline gene, perhaps due to a read error. The chain is built from TRBV11-2 and TRBJ2-3, with 11 bases identical to TRBD2. This CDR3 region has 20 residues. Germline V gene lookup returns CDR1 SGHAT and CDR2 FQNNGV. The DNA for the CDR3 is TGTGCCAGCAGCATAGAGTGGGAAACTAGCGGGAGTTCAAACACAGATACGCAGTATTTT. Its protein product is CASSIEWETSGSSNTDTQYF.

The V and J genes are TRBV14 and TRBJ2-3; D is possibly TRBD1 (6 bases). CDR1 is SGHDN and CDR2 is FVKESK in the germline V gene. V lost 0 bases and J 4 bases, leaving 17 bases between the germline ends. The CDR3 spans 17 residues. The CDR3 loop reads CASSQDPGQTGPDTQYF. CDR3 bases: TGTGCCAGCAGCCAAGACCCGGGACAAACAGGCCCAGATACGCAGTATTTT. The full variable domain, rest sourced from reference TRBV14 and TRBJ2-3, is EAGVTQFPSHSVIEKGQTVTLRCDPISGHDNLYWYRRVMGKEIKFLLHFVKESKQDESGMPNNRFLAERTGGTYSTLKVQPAELEDSGVYFCASSQDPGQTGPDTQYFGPGTRLTVL.

The V call is TRBV5-4, the J call TRBJ2-2; possibly TRBD2 for D (6 bases). Germline V CDR1 and CDR2: SGHNT, YYREEE (reference sequence). This CDR3 has 17 amino acids. Trimming left V 1 base short and J 1 base short, with 14 bases between. CDR3 in amino acids: CASSLSPGTLNTGELFF. CDR3 bases: TGTGCCAGCAGCTTGAGCCCCGGGACTTTGAACACCGGGGAGCTGTTTTTT.

The V gene is TRBV5-6, the J gene TRBJ2-5; D is unresolved. The CDR3 loop spans 14 amino acids. Trimming pared 2 bases from V and 5 bases from J, leaving 13 bases between. Per the germline V gene, CDR1 is SGHDT and CDR2 is YYEEEE. This CDR3 is CASSFRQVYETQYF. CDR3 DNA sequence: TGTGCCAGCAGCTTTAGGCAGGTTTACGAGACCCAGTACTTC.

This clone has a single count. The V and J genes are TRBV10-3 and TRBJ1-2; possibly TRBD1 for D (6 bases). Germline V gene data show CDR1 as ENHRY and CDR2 as SYGVKD. Trimming removed 0 bases from V and 0 bases from J, with 11 bases in between. The CDR3 covers 16 residues. For the CDR3, the DNA is TGTGCCATCAGTGAGTCGCGCGGACAGCCTAACTATGGCTACACCTTC. Translating it yields CAISESRGQPNYGYTF.

This clone was counted between two and nine times. This rearrangement joins TRBV7-2 to TRBJ2-3; 15 positions match TRBD2. The length of the CDR3 is 17 residues. Per germline, CDR1 SGHTA and CDR2 FQGNSA. V shed 5 bases, J shed 2 bases, and the junction held 5 bases outside the gene matches. CDR3 protein: CASSPRTSGGATDTQYF. The DNA for the CDR3 is TGTGCCAGCAGCCCCAGGACTAGCGGGGGGGCCACAGATACGCAGTATTTT.

The genes are TRBV14 and TRBJ2-5; 7 bases align to TRBD2. V was pared by 2 bases and J by 4 bases, with 4 bases of the junction left unmatched. CDR1 is SGHDN, CDR2 FVKESK, per germline. The CDR3 runs to 14 residues. CDR3 sequence reads: CASSQSSSGETQYF. DNA of the CDR3: TGTGCCAGCAGCCAATCGTCTAGCGGAGAGACCCAGTACTTC.

J is TRBJ2-5 and V is TRBV5-1, with D perhaps TRBD1 (5 bases). The CDR3 runs 14 residues. Per the germline V gene, CDR1 is SGHRS and CDR2 is YFSETQ. Trimming took 0 bases from V and 0 from J, leaving 6 bases between them. The CDR3 spells CASSLEGNQETQYF. DNA for the CDR3: TGCGCCAGCAGCTTGGAGGGGAACCAAGAGACCCAGTACTTC.